This TCR beta chain is from a study of blood T cell repertoires in COVID-19. Turning to the study itself: Spain, Italy and the United States supplied samples that represented acute and convalescent COVID-19. The analysed material was cDNA or gDNA that came from T cells, B-cell-depleted T cells, or PBMCs.

This CDR3 contains 14 residues. The junction had 4 bases not matched to a gene; V was cut back by 0 bases and J by 8 bases. Germline V gene lookup returns CDR1 GTSNPN and CDR2 SVGIG (reference sequence). Self-reported history from a screening survey and questionnaire set each donor's cohort. The sample holds one count of this clone. How the authors handled the data: From reference gene primer amplification, estimates of nucleated cell counts were derived. Only in-frame clones appear in the TCRdb table, and some are missing; sequencing was by immunoSEQ multiplex PCR. The V and J calls and clone size come from that table; D and trimming were worked out from the DNA. The sample carries more than 200,000 clones, 70% to 85% recorded once.

The sequencing sample was made of PBMCs or T cells enriched from blood (not recorded which). V gene TRBV30 combines with J gene TRBJ1-4; 9 nucleotides agree with TRBD1. The TCR sequence derives from a man aged 55 to 69 who had recovered from COVID-19. The CDR3 bases are TGTGCCTGGAGTGTACAGGGGGCCGGGGAAAAACTGTTTTTT. It translates to CAWSVQGAGEKLFF. Filled out from reference TRBV30 and TRBJ1-4, the complete variable domain reads SQTIHQWPATLVQPVGSPLSLECTVEGTSNPNLYWYRQAAGRGLQLLFYSVGIGQISSEVPQNLSASRPQDRQFILSSKKLLLSDSGFYLCAWSVQGAGEKLFFGSGTQLSVL.